Included here is one T cell receptor (beta chain) sequence, with context. Repertoires were generated with immunoSEQ multiplex PCR, while TCRdb's copy carries only in-frame clones and drops some. The table includes more than 95,000 clones, roughly 91% detected once. The sample originates from a study of control samples from healthy donors and cancer patients. This TCR came from a man between 35 and 55 years old in good health. The source material was blood.

The chain's CDR3 is CASSRGQGGYTF. DNA for the CDR3: TGTGCCAGCAGCCGGGGACAGGGGGGCTACACCTTC. V is TRBV7-9 and J is TRBJ1-2; TRBD1 matches at 10 bases. The V and J ends lost 5 bases and 8 bases, in that order; junction bases with no gene match: 2. This CDR3 is built from 12 residues. Per germline, CDR1 SEHNR and CDR2 FQNEAQ (reference sequence).